This entry concerns a single TCR beta chain. Its antigen remains unidentified. TCRdb keeps only in-frame clones here, not all; method: immunoSEQ multiplex PCR. The sample consists of 89,000 or so clones, 70% to 90% of them appearing once. The source of the sample is a study of T cell responses to AZD1222 COVID-19 vaccine. With V trimmed by 5 bases and J by 2 bases, 13 bases remained unmatched. Germline CDR1 MDHEN, CDR2 SYDVKM. CDR3 size: 17 residues. Study observations and caveats: The span of vaccine-associated CD4 TCRs extended across spike, with dominance at 160-218 and 743-854. Among those given AZD1222, only five or six were seropositive at baseline. The donor group comprised mostly white British people and more females; the analysis possibly underestimated clonal diversity. The breadth and depth of Spike-specific TCRs increased once two AZD1222 doses had been given.

This sequence originates from an adult in good health. This chain joins TRBV28 and TRBJ2-7; TRBD2 aligns across 9 bases. This material consisted of peripheral blood, taken on day 0 of AZD1222 vaccination. In DNA, the CDR3 is TGTGCCAGCAGTGGTGATGTAGCGGGAGCCTGGACCTACGAGCAGTACTTC. It codes for CASSGDVAGAWTYEQYF.